This T cell receptor (beta chain) stems from a study of regulatory T cells in long-lasting Graves disease. Sample time point: persistent/refractory GD, antithyroid drugs over 5 years with positive TRAb. Making the TCR library involved RNA that had been extracted from PBMCs. Roughly 10 milliliters of peripheral blood went into EDTA tubes. Germline values: CDR1 SGHAT, CDR2 FQNNGV. The ends lost 5 bases at V and 3 bases at J; junction bases unmatched: 6. The CDR3 is 15 residues long. Details on this clonotype: Its antigen is not identified.

Construction of the TCR beta libraries employed iRepertoire HTBI primers in conjunction with Arm-PCR of CDR3 regions. TCRdb passed the multiplex PCR reads through MiXCR, listing each CDR3 protein once. The sample lists around 460,000 distinct CDR3 sequences; 22% were seen once. General study findings and limits: The sample size was small, and this may have reduced accuracy. Persistent Graves' disease cases displayed lower TCR diversity than newly diagnosed ones.

V and J are TRBV11-2 and TRBJ1-5; 8 bases map to TRBD1. Source: peripheral blood mononuclear cells (PBMCs), taken when the disease was refractory, from a patient treated with antithyroid drugs. The source of this sequence is a female donor with Graves disease. The CDR3 bases are TGTGCCAGCAGCCAGACAGGGGACTTCAATCAGCCCCAGCATTTT. Its translation is CASSQTGDFNQPQHF.